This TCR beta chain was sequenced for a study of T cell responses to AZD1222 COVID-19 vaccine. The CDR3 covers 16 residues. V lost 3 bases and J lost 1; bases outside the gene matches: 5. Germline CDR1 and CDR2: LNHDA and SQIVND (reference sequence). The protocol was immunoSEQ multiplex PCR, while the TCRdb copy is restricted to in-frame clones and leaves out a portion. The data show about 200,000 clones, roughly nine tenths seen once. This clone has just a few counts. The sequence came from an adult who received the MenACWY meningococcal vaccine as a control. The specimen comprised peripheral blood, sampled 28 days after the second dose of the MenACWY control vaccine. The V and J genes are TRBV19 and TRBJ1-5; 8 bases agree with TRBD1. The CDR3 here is CASSMPDRASNQPQHF. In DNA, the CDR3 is TGTGCCAGTAGTATGCCGGACAGGGCCAGCAATCAGCCCCAGCATTTT.